A selection of T cell receptor beta chains follows, all from one sample in a study of early T cells in non-severe SARS-CoV-2 infection. MiXCR, applied by TCRdb to the 5' RACE reads, yields one record per CDR3 protein. Of 50,000 or so distinct CDR3 sequences in the sample, roughly 4% were seen once. The sequenced material came from whole blood. The receptors stem from an adult who was a healthcare worker with PCR-confirmed SARS-CoV-2 infection or an uninfected control (not recorded which). Both conserved end residues are part of each CDR3. Fields, in order: CDR3 protein, CDR3 DNA, D gene, J gene, clone size, V gene. The D gene is left open where the match is weak. For some rows the clone size is stated as once, few or many, or as a class when expanded; others skip it.

CDR3aa: CSAVSAGQIYEQYF; CDR3nt: TGCAGTGCGGTCTCCGCGGGCCAAATCTACGAGCAGTACTTC; d_gene: -; j_gene: TRBJ2-7; abundance: many; v_gene: TRBV20-1
CDR3aa: CASSLGQRNEKLFF; CDR3nt: TGTGCCAGCAGCTTAGGACAGAGAAATGAAAAACTGTTTTTT; d_gene: -; j_gene: TRBJ1-4; abundance: many; v_gene: TRBV5-8
CDR3aa: CAWSVRIGEQYF; CDR3nt: TGTGCCTGGAGTGTACGAATTGGAGAGCAGTACTTC; d_gene: -; j_gene: TRBJ2-7; abundance: -; v_gene: TRBV30
CDR3aa: CSAKVGGETQYF; CDR3nt: TGCAGTGCTAAGGTTGGGGGCGAGACCCAGTACTTC; d_gene: -; j_gene: TRBJ2-5; abundance: many; v_gene: TRBV20-1
CDR3aa: CASAGPEQFF; CDR3nt: TGTGCTAGCGCGGGACCTGAGCAGTTCTTC; d_gene: -; j_gene: TRBJ2-1; abundance: many; v_gene: TRBV12-5
CDR3aa: CASSLVDRRASPLHF; CDR3nt: TGTGCCAGCAGCTTGGTGGACCGCCGTGCATCGCCCCTCCACTTT; d_gene: -; j_gene: TRBJ1-6; abundance: many; v_gene: TRBV5-4
CDR3aa: CASSSWTGEEETQYF; CDR3nt: TGCGCCAGCAGCTCGTGGACAGGGGAGGAAGAGACCCAGTACTTC; d_gene: TRBD1; j_gene: TRBJ2-5; abundance: many; v_gene: TRBV5-1
CDR3aa: CASSFQGPDTQYF; CDR3nt: TGTGCCAGCAGTTTTCAGGGGCCAGATACGCAGTATTTT; d_gene: -; j_gene: TRBJ2-3; abundance: -; v_gene: TRBV12-3/TRBV12-4
CDR3aa: CASSLDRGPFGGKNIQYF; CDR3nt: TGTGCCAGCAGCTTAGACAGAGGGCCTTTTGGAGGCAAAAACATTCAGTACTTC; d_gene: -; j_gene: TRBJ2-4; abundance: many; v_gene: TRBV7-2
CDR3aa: CASSQVGGNNQPQHF; CDR3nt: TGCGCCAGCAGCCAAGTTGGGGGGAACAATCAGCCCCAGCATTTT; d_gene: -; j_gene: TRBJ1-5; abundance: many; v_gene: TRBV5-1
CDR3aa: CAISESTGFVRQGKGEQYF; CDR3nt: TGTGCCATCAGTGAGTCGACGGGTTTTGTTCGACAGGGGAAAGGCGAGCAGTACTTC; d_gene: TRBD1; j_gene: TRBJ2-7; abundance: many; v_gene: TRBV10-3
CDR3aa: CASTPLEASYGYTF; CDR3nt: TGTGCCAGCACCCCTCTTGAGGCTAGCTATGGCTACACCTTC; d_gene: -; j_gene: TRBJ1-2; abundance: few; v_gene: TRBV5-5
CDR3aa: CASSERGQGAYNEQFF; CDR3nt: TGTGCCAGCAGTGAAAGGGGACAGGGAGCTTACAATGAGCAGTTCTTC; d_gene: TRBD1; j_gene: TRBJ2-1; abundance: -; v_gene: TRBV6-4
CDR3aa: CASSVEQPAGELFF; CDR3nt: TGTGCCAGCAGCGTAGAACAACCTGCCGGGGAGCTGTTTTTT; d_gene: -; j_gene: TRBJ2-2; abundance: many; v_gene: TRBV9